These 20 T cell receptor beta chains came from one sample sequenced in a study of T cell clonotyping in hematopoietic cell transplantation. Clones were read by immunoSEQ multiplex PCR, and TCRdb kept only the in-frame ones, dropping some. The sample lists 15,000 to 20,000 clones, roughly 80% occurring once. Sample time point: recipient sample about 28 days before transplant, after cytoreduction. The starting material was peripheral blood mononuclear cells, obtained before stem cell transplant. The receptors shown here come from a man aged 60-69 years with acute myeloid leukemia. Some clones in this sample may be carry-over from other donors' samples.

J is TRBJ2-2 and V is TRBV25-1; D remains unclear. This CDR3 region has 14 residues. In germline, CDR1 is MGHDK, CDR2 SYGVNS. V shed 6 bases and J shed 0 bases, with 8 bases lying between them. The CDR3 here is CASSPQANTGELFF. For the CDR3, the DNA is TGTGCCAGCAGCCCCCAGGCGAACACCGGGGAGCTGTTTTTT.

A word on this clone: The junction shows a germline mismatch at one end, possibly a read error. The same CDR3 arises from other DNA sequences in this sample as well. This chain links TRBV30 with TRBJ2-2; the D gene is possibly TRBD2 (6 bases). In germline, CDR1 is GTSNPN, CDR2 SVGIG (reference sequence). The CDR3 is made up of 13 amino acids. CDR3 in amino acids: CAWSSTSNGELFF. The CDR3 DNA reads TGTGCCTGGAGCTCTACTAGCAACGGGGAACTGTTTTTT.

V usage is TRBV7-9 and J usage is TRBJ1-2; tentatively, D is TRBD1 (6 bases). V was shortened by 4 bases and J by 1 base, with 7 bases between the two germline ends. The germline V gene has CDR1 SEHNR and CDR2 FQNEAQ (reference sequence). The CDR3 spans 13 residues. The CDR3 is CASSSDSNYGYTF. The DNA of the CDR3 is TGTGCCAGCAGCTCGGACAGTAACTATGGCTACACCTTC.

The chain is built from TRBV10-1 and TRBJ2-1; D not certain. This CDR3 contains 10 residues. V gave up 4 bases and J gave up 9 bases, with 4 bases separating them. Germline CDR1 reads WNHNN; CDR2 reads SYGVQD (reference sequence). The CDR3 DNA reads TGCGCCAGCAGTGTTGGTGAGCAGTTCTTC. This translates into CASSVGEQFF.

In the case of this clone: An end of the junction differs from the germline gene, which may be a read error. The J gene is TRBJ1-4, the V gene TRBV4-3; D remains ambiguous. The CDR3 is 14 amino acids. From germline, CDR1 is LGHNA and CDR2 YSLEER. The CDR3 reads CASSKDTANEKLFF. The CDR3 nucleotides read TGCGCCAGCAGCAAAGACACGGCTAATGAAAAACTGTTTTTT.

The chain couples TRBV27 to TRBJ1-6; D is uncertain. V was cut by 0 bases and J by 8 bases, with 5 bases left in between. The CDR3 loop spans 13 amino acids. Germline assignment: CDR1 MNHEY and CDR2 SMNVEV (reference sequence). As DNA, the CDR3 is TGTGCCAGCAGTTTATCATCCCATTCACCCCTCCACTTT. It yields the protein CASSLSSHSPLHF.

The chain couples TRBV5-1 to TRBJ2-3; D gene unclear. Germline CDR1 SGHRS, CDR2 YFSETQ. V gave up 0 bases and J gave up 0 bases, with 11 bases separating them. The CDR3 is 16 amino acids. DNA of the CDR3: TGCGCCAGCAGCTTGGGTGGGGTCCTTAGCACAGATACGCAGTATTTT. Translation: CASSLGGVLSTDTQYF. The full variable domain, its missing parts supplied by reference TRBV5-1 and TRBJ2-3, is KAGVTQTPRYLIKTRGQQVTLSCSPISGHRSVSWYQQTPGQGLQFLFEYFSETQRNKGNFPGRFSGRQFSNSRSEMNVSTLELGDSALYLCASSLGGVLSTDTQYFGPGTRLTVL.

The J gene is TRBJ1-5, the V gene TRBV6-5, with 8 bases matching TRBD1. After removal of 0 bases from V and 4 bases from J, the junction contained 2 bases not matched to a gene. The CDR3 runs to 15 residues. Germline-derived CDR1 and CDR2 are MNHEY and SVGAGI. CDR3 sequence: CASSYSGQGNQPQHF. For the CDR3, the DNA is TGTGCCAGCAGTTACTCAGGACAGGGAAATCAGCCCCAGCATTTT.

The chain recombines TRBV10-3 with TRBJ1-5, with a weak D call TRBD1 (5 bases). Germline-derived CDR1 and CDR2 are ENHRY and SYGVKD. The CDR3 length is 13 residues. The germline V and J ends were trimmed by 7 bases and 0 bases, with 7 bases remaining between them. CDR3 amino acids: CAIKGDSNQPQHF. CDR3 nucleotides: TGTGCCATCAAAGGGGATAGCAATCAGCCCCAGCATTTT.

The chain joins TRBV5-1 to TRBJ2-5; 9 nucleotides align to TRBD1. The CDR3 is 15 residues long. V gave up 0 bases and J gave up 5 bases; unmatched junction bases: 5. Germline-derived CDR1 and CDR2 are SGHRS and YFSETQ. Written as DNA, the CDR3 is TGCGCCAGCAGCTTGGGACAGGGGGTGTCGGAGACCCAGTACTTC. Protein product: CASSLGQGVSETQYF.

The gene calls are TRBV30 and TRBJ1-4; D might be TRBD1 (5 bases). Germline V gene lookup returns CDR1 GTSNPN and CDR2 SVGIG (reference sequence). The V gene lost 7 bases and the J gene lost 5 bases, with 14 bases spanning the gap. The CDR3 is 13 residues long. In DNA form, the CDR3 reads TGTGCCTTTTCGGGGCTAAGGAATGAAAAACTGTTTTTT. Protein product: CAFSGLRNEKLFF.

The rearrangement uses TRBV7-2 and TRBJ2-1; tentatively, D is TRBD2 (7 bases). V lost 5 bases and J lost 9, with 17 bases in between. CDR1 and CDR2 (germline): SGHTA, FQGNSA. The CDR3 spans 14 residues. The chain's CDR3 is CASSTQTRGGEQFF. The CDR3 bases are TGTGCCAGCAGCACACAGACTAGGGGGGGTGAGCAGTTCTTC.

The chain links TRBV30 to TRBJ1-2; TRBD1 matches at 7 bases. This CDR3 is built from 13 residues. Trimming took 5 bases from V and 1 from J; bases not matched to a gene: 4. Germline CDR1 GTSNPN, CDR2 SVGIG (reference sequence). CDR3: CAWGTVGNYGYTF. CDR3 DNA: TGTGCCTGGGGGACAGTGGGTAACTATGGCTACACCTTC.

The rearrangement uses TRBV30 and TRBJ1-1; D is unresolved. CDR1 GTSNPN and CDR2 SVGIG come from the germline V gene (reference sequence). Trimming shortened V by 1 base and J by 6 bases, and 15 bases separated the two germline ends. CDR3 length: 14 amino acids. CDR3 nucleotide sequence: TGTGCCTGGAGTGAGGGCGTGGGAGTAGCTGAAGCTTTCTTT. Its translation: CAWSEGVGVAEAFF. Looking up the rest from reference TRBV30 and TRBJ1-1 gives the full variable domain: SQTIHQWPATLVQPVGSPLSLECTVEGTSNPNLYWYRQAAGRGLQLLFYSVGIGQISSEVPQNLSASRPQDRQFILSSKKLLLSDSGFYLCAWSEGVGVAEAFFGQGTRLTVV.

This chain uses TRBV30 with TRBJ1-2; D is unclear. Germline V lookup: CDR1 GTSNPN, CDR2 SVGIG (reference sequence). The CDR3 is 14 residues long. Trimming took off 0 bases at V and 5 bases at J, with 13 bases between the two ends. The DNA for the CDR3 is TGTGCCTGGAGTGTGTCCCCCTTCCAATATGGCTACACCTTC. This translates into CAWSVSPFQYGYTF.

V usage is TRBV9 and J usage is TRBJ1-6; TRBD1 is a possible D gene (6 bases). Looked up from germline, CDR1 is SGDLS and CDR2 is YYNGEE. With 0 bases removed from V and 9 bases from J, the gap between germline ends came to 10 bases. The CDR3 is 14 amino acids. The CDR3, as DNA: TGTGCCAGCAGCGTAGTAGGGGGTAGTTCACCCCTCCACTTT. Translating gives CASSVVGGSSPLHF.

In its sample, this clone was seen once. The genes are TRBV30 and TRBJ1-4, with TRBD1 matching over 7 bases. Germline CDR1 reads GTSNPN; CDR2 reads SVGIG (reference sequence). CDR3 length equals 13 residues. CDR3 bases: TGTGCTTATCGACAGGGCATTAATGAAAAACTGTTTTTT. It specifies CAYRQGINEKLFF.

The gene calls are TRBV30 and TRBJ2-1, with D hard to call. Per germline, CDR1 GTSNPN and CDR2 SVGIG (reference sequence). The CDR3 loop spans 12 amino acids. Trimming pared 4 bases from V and 6 bases from J, leaving 10 bases between. CDR3 sequence: CAWTGDFNEQFF. The CDR3 DNA is TGTGCCTGGACGGGTGATTTCAATGAGCAGTTCTTC.

The chain combines TRBV9 with TRBJ1-1; no firm D call. The CDR3 runs 14 residues. V shed 0 bases and J shed 7 bases, with 13 bases lying between them. CDR1 is SGDLS and CDR2 is YYNGEE in the germline V gene. The CDR3 loop reads CASSVGNRASEAFF. CDR3 in DNA: TGTGCCAGCAGCGTAGGCAATAGGGCGAGTGAAGCTTTCTTT.

The rearrangement links TRBV2 to TRBJ1-1; 8 positions match TRBD1. CDR3 length: 17 residues. Germline-derived CDR1 and CDR2 are SNHLY and FYNNEI. The V segment lost 6 bases and the J segment 0 bases; nucleotides outside the gene matches: 12. CDR3 sequence (DNA): TGTGCCAGCAGCGACCTCTCGACAGGGGCGTTGAACACTGAAGCTTTCTTT. Translation: CASSDLSTGALNTEAFF.